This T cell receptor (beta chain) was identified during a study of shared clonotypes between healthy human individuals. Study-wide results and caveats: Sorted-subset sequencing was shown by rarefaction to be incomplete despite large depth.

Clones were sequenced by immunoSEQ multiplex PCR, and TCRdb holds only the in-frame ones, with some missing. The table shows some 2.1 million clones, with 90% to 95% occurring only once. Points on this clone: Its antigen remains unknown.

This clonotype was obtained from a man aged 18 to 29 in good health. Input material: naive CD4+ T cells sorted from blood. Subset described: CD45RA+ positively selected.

The CDR3 protein is CASSLPSSSTQYF. The CDR3 DNA reads as TGTGCCAGCAGCTTACCCTCCTCCAGTACGCAGTATTTT. The V call is TRBV7-2, the J call TRBJ2-3; D gene unclear. The CDR3 has 13 residues. Per germline, CDR1 SGHTA and CDR2 FQGNSA. Trimming shortened V by 2 bases and J by 8 bases, and 11 bases separated the two germline ends.